This entry describes one T cell receptor beta chain. Its target is not known. The length of the CDR3 is 13 residues. Germline assignment: CDR1 SGHRS and CDR2 YFSETQ. V lost 7 bases to trimming and J lost 12 bases; unmatched junction nucleotides: 12. This sample stems from a study of monozygotic twins with cystic fibrosis. Findings and caveats of the study: Clonality was generally low (median about 0.01), higher in the most severe patients.

Repertoires were generated with immunoSEQ multiplex PCR, while TCRdb's copy carries only in-frame clones and drops some. Seen here are about 15,000 clones, roughly 98% observed once, and the top ten hold 0.41%. The sample consisted of blood. J is TRBJ2-7 and V is TRBV5-1; 11 bases line up with TRBD1. This clonotype originated in a girl aged 2 to 10 with cystic fibrosis. The CDR3 nucleotides read TGCGCCAGCGCCTCTAGGACAGGGGGCCTGGCGTACTTC. Its protein is CASASRTGGLAYF.